Sequencing of this T cell receptor (beta chain) was carried out in a study of shared clonotypes between healthy human individuals. General study results and limits: For sorted subsets, rarefaction showed incomplete sequencing despite large depth.

Deletions cut 4 bases from V and 6 bases from J, with 7 bases between. The CDR3 extends over 11 amino acids. CDR1 is SGHTA, CDR2 FQGNSA, per germline. With regard to this clone: Its antigen is undetermined.

The method was immunoSEQ multiplex PCR; TCRdb's version includes in-frame clones alone and lacks a portion of them. Here the sample spans about 2 million clones, about 94% being singletons. Selected positively for CCR7 and CD45RO-negative, naive CD8 cells excluded terminally differentiated effector memory CD45RA+ cells. Only Caucasian adults living in Nashville, Tennessee made up the donor group. V and J are TRBV7-2 and TRBJ2-7; no definite D call. Sequenced material: naive CD8+ T cells sorted from blood. This sequence originates from a man aged 18 to 35 in good health. The CDR3 loop is CASSSMVEQYF. As DNA, the CDR3 is TGTGCCAGCAGCTCGATGGTCGAGCAGTACTTC.